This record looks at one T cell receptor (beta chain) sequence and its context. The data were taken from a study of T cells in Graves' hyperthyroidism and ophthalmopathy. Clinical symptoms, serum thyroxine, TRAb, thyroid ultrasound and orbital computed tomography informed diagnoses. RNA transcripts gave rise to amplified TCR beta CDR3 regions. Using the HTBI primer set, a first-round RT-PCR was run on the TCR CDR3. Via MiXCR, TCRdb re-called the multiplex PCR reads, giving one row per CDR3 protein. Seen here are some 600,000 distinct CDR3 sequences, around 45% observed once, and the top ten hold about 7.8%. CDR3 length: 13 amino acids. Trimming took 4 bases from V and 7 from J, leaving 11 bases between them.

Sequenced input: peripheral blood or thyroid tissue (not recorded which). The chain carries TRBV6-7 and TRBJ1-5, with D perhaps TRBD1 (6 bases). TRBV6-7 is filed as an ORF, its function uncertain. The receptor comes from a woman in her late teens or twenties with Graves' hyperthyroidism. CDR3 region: CASSWTVWQPQHF. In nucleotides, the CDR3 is TGTGCCAGCAGTTGGACAGTGTGGCAGCCCCAGCATTTT.